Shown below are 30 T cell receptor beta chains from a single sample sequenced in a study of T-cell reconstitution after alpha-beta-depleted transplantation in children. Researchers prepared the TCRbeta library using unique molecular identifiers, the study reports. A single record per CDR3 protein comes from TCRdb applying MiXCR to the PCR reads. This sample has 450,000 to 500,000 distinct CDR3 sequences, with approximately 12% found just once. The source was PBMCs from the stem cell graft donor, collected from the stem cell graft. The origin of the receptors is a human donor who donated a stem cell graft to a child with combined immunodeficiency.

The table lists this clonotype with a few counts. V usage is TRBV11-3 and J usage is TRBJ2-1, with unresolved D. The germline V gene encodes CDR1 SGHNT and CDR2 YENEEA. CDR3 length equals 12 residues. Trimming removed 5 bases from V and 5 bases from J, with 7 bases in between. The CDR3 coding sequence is TGTGCCAGCAGCCCTCATGACAATGAGCAGTTCTTC. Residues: CASSPHDNEQFF.

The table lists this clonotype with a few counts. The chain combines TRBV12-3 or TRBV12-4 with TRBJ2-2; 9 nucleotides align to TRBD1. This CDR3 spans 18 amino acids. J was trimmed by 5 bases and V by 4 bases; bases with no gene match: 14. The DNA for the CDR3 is TGTGCCAGCAGTTACCCAAACAGGGGGCGGGGAGGTACCGGGGAGCTGTTTTTT. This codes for CASSYPNRGRGGTGELFF.

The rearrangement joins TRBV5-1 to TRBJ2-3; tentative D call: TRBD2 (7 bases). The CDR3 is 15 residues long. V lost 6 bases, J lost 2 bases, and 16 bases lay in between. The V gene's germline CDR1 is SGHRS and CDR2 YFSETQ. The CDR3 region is CASTIRGAITDTQYF. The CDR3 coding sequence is TGCGCCAGCACCATTCGGGGGGCCATCACAGATACGCAGTATTTT.

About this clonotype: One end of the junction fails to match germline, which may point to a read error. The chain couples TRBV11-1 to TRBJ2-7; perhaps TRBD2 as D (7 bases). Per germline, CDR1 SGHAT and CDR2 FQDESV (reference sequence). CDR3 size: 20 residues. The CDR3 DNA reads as TGTGTCAGCAGCCCAACCCCAGGGGCGGGAGAATCTAGCGGAGTTTACGAGCAGTACTTC. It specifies CVSSPTPGAGESSGVYEQYF. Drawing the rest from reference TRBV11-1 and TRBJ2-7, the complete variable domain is EAEVAQSPRYKITEKSQAVAFWCDPISGHATLYWYRQILGQGPELLVQFQDESVVDDSQLPKDRFSAERLKGVDSTLKIQPAELGDSAMYLCVSSPTPGAGESSGVYEQYFGPGTRLTVT.

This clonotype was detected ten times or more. CDR3 amino acids: CSAPLRRSTDTQYF. In nucleotides, the CDR3 is TGCAGTGCCCCCTTGAGGCGGAGCACAGATACGCAGTATTTT. The rearrangement joins TRBV20-1 to TRBJ2-3; D ambiguous. Germline CDR1 and CDR2: DFQATT and SNEGSKA (reference sequence). CDR3 length: 14 residues. Trimming took off 6 bases at V and 0 bases at J, with 13 bases between the two ends.

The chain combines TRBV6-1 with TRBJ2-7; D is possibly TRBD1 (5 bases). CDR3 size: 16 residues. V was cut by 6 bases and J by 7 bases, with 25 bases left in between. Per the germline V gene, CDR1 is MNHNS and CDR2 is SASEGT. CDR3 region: CASRRPTRGPQEEQYF. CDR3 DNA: TGTGCCAGCAGACGCCCGACAAGGGGCCCTCAAGAAGAGCAGTACTTC.

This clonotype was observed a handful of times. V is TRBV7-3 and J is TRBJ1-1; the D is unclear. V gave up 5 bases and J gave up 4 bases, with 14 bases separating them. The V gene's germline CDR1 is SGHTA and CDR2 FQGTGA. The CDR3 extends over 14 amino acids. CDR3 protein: CASSDRGGSTEAFF. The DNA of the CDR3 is TGTGCCAGCAGCGACCGAGGCGGGAGCACTGAAGCTTTCTTT.

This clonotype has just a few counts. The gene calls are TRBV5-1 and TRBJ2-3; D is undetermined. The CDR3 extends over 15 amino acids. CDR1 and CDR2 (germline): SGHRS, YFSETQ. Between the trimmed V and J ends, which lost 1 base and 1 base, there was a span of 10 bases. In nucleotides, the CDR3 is TGCGCCAGCAGCTTGTGGCCACAAGGCACAGATACGCAGTATTTT. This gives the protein CASSLWPQGTDTQYF.

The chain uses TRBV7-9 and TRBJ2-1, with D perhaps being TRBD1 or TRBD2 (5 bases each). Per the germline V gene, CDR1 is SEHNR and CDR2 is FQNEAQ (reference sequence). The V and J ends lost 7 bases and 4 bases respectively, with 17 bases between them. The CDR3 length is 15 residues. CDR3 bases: TGTGCCAGCAAGATAGCCGGGGCAGCGTACAATGAGCAGTTCTTC. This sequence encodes CASKIAGAAYNEQFF. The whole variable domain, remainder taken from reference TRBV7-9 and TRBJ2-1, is DTGVSQNPRHKITKRGQNVTFRCDPISEHNRLYWYRQTLGQGPEFLTYFQNEAQLEKSRLLSDRFSAERPKGSFSTLEIQRTEQGDSAMYLCASKIAGAAYNEQFFGPGTRLTVL.

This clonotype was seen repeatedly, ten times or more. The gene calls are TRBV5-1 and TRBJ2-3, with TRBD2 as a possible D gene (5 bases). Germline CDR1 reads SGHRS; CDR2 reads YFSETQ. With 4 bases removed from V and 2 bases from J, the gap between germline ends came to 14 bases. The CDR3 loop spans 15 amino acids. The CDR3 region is CASSHRLPNTDTQYF. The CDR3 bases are TGCGCCAGCAGCCACCGACTACCTAACACAGATACGCAGTATTTT.

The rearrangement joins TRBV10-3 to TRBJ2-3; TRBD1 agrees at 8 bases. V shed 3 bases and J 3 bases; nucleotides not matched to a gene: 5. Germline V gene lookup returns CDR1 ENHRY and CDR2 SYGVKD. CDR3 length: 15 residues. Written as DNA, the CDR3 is TGTGCCATCAGTGATAGTGGGACAGGAACAGATACGCAGTATTTT. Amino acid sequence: CAISDSGTGTDTQYF.

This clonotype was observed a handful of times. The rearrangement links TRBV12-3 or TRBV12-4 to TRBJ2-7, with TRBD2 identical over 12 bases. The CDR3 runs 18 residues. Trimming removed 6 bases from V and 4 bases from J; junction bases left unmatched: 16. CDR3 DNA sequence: TGTGCCAGCAGCCTAGACGGACGGCTAGCGGGGGGGCCGTACGAGCAGTACTTC. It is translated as CASSLDGRLAGGPYEQYF.

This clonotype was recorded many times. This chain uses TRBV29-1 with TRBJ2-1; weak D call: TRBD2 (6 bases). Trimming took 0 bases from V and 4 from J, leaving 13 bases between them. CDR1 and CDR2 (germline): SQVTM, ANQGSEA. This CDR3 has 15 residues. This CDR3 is CSVEDRLANYNEQFF. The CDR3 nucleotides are TGCAGCGTTGAAGATCGGCTAGCGAATTACAATGAGCAGTTCTTC.

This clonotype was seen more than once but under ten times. The CDR3 DNA reads as TGTGCCAGCAGCTTCAGCGGGAGCGATGAGCAGTTCTTC. As protein: CASSFSGSDEQFF. This chain uses TRBV7-2 with TRBJ2-1, with 8 positions matching TRBD2. This CDR3 is built from 13 residues. Trimming cost V 3 bases and J 8 bases; bases outside gene matches: 3. CDR1 is SGHTA and CDR2 is FQGNSA in the germline V gene.

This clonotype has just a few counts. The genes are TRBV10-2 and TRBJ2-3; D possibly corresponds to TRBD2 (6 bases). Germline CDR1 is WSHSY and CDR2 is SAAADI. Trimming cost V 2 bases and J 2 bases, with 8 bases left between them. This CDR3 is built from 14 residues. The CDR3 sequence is CASSEGLITDTQYF. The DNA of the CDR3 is TGCGCCAGCAGTGAGGGACTAATCACAGATACGCAGTATTTT.

The DNA of the CDR3 is TGTGCCAGCAGTTTGGGTACGTGGGAGCAGTACTTC. It encodes CASSLGTWEQYF. This chain uses TRBV12-3 or TRBV12-4 with TRBJ2-7; the D is unclear. The CDR3 loop spans 12 amino acids. V lost 3 bases and J lost 7, with 10 bases in between.

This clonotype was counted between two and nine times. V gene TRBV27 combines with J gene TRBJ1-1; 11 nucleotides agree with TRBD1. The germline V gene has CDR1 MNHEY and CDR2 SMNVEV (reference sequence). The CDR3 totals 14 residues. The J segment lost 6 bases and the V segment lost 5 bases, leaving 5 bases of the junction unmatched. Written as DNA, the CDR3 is TGTGCCAGCAGTGAGGGACAGGGGGGCGCTGAAGCTTTCTTT. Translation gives CASSEGQGGAEAFF.

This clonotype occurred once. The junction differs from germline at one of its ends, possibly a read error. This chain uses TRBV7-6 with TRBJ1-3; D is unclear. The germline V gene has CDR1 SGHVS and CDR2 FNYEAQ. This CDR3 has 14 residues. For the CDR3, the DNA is TGTGCGAGCAGCCCCCGAATCGCCCAAACCACCATATATTTT. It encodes CASSPRIAQTTIYF. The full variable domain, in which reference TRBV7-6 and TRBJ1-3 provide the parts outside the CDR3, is GAGVSQSPRYKVTKRGQDVALRCDPISGHVSLYWYRQALGQGPEFLTYFNYEAQQDKSGLPNDRFSAERPEGSISTLTIQRTEQRDSAMYRCASSPRIAQTTIYFGEGSWLTVV.

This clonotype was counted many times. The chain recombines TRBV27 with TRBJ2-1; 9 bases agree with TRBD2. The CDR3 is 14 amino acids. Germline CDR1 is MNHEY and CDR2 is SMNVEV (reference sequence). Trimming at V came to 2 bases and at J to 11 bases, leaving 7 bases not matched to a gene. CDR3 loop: CASSLTGAGGQQFF. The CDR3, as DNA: TGTGCCAGCAGTTTAACAGGAGCGGGGGGTCAGCAGTTCTTC.

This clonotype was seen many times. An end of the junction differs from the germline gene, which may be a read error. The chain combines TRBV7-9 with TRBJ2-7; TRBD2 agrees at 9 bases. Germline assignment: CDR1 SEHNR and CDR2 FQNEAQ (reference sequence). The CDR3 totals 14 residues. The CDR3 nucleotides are TGTGCCAGCAGCCTAGCGGGGCTGGCCTACGAGCAGTACTTC. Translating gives CASSLAGLAYEQYF.

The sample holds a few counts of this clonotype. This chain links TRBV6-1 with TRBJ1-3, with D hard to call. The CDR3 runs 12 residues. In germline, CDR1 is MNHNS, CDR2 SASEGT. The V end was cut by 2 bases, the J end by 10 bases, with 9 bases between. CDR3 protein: CASSEMGLTIYF. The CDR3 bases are TGTGCCAGCAGTGAAATGGGTTTAACCATATATTTT.

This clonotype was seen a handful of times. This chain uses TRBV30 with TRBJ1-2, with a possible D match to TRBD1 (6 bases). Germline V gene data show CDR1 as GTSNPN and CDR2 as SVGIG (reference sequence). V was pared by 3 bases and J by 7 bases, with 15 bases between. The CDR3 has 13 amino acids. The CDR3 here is CAWRRGDVGGYTF. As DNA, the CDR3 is TGTGCCTGGAGAAGGGGGGACGTCGGTGGCTACACCTTC. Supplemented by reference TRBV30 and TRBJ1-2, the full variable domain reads SQTIHQWPATLVQPVGSPLSLECTVEGTSNPNLYWYRQAAGRGLQLLFYSVGIGQISSEVPQNLSASRPQDRQFILSSKKLLLSDSGFYLCAWRRGDVGGYTFGSGTRLTVV.

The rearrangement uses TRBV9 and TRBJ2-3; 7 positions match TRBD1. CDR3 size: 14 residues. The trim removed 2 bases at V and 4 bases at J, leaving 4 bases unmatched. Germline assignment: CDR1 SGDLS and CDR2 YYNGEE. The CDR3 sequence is CASSVRQGADTQYF. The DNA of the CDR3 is TGTGCCAGCAGCGTTCGACAGGGCGCAGATACGCAGTATTTT.

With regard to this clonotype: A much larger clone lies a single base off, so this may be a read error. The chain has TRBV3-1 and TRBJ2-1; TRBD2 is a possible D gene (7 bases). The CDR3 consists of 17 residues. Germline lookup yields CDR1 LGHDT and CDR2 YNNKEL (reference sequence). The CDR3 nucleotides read TGTGCCTGCAGCCAAGATATGGGCGGGGGCCGCTACAATGAGCAGTTCTTC. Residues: CACSQDMGGGRYNEQFF.

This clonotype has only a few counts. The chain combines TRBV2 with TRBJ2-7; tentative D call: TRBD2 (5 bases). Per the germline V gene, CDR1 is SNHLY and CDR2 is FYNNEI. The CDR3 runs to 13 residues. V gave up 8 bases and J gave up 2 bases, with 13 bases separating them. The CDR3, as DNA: TGTGCCAGCCGGCCGCTGGGAGCCTACGAGCAGTACTTC. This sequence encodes CASRPLGAYEQYF.

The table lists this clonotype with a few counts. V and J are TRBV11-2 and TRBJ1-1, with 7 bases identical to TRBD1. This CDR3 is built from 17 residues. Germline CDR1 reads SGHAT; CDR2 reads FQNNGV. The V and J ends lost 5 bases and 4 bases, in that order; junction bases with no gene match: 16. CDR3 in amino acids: CASSQSRLTTGITEAFF. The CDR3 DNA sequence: TGTGCCAGCAGCCAATCCCGTTTGACGACAGGGATCACTGAAGCTTTCTTT. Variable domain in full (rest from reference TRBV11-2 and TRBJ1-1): EAGVAQSPRYKIIEKRQSVAFWCNPISGHATLYWYQQILGQGPKLLIQFQNNGVVDDSQLPKDRFSAERLKGVDSTLKIQPAKLEDSAVYLCASSQSRLTTGITEAFFGQGTRLTVV.

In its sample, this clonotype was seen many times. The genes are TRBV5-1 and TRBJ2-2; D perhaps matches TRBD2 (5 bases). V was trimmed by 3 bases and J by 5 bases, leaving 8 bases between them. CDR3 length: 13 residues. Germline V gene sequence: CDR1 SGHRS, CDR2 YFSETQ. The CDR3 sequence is CASSWGDTGELFF. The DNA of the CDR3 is TGCGCCAGCAGCTGGGGAGATACCGGGGAGCTGTTTTTT.

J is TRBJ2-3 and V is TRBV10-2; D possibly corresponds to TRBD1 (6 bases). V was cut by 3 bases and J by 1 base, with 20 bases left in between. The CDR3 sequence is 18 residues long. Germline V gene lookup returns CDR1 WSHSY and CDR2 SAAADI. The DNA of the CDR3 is TGCGCCAGCAGTGATCTGGGGGCGCTTGAGTGGGGCACAGATACGCAGTATTTT. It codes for CASSDLGALEWGTDTQYF.

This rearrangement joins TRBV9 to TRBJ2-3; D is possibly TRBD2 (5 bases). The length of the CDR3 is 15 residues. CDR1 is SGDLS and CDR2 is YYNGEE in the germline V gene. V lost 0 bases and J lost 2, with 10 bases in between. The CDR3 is CASSVGGAVTDTQYF. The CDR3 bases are TGTGCCAGCAGCGTAGGCGGAGCGGTCACAGATACGCAGTATTTT.

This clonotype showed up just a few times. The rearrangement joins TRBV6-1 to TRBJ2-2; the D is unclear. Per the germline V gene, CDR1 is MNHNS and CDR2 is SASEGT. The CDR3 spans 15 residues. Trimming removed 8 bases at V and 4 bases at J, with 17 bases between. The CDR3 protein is CASWDGGPGTGELFF. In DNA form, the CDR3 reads TGTGCCAGCTGGGATGGCGGTCCTGGCACCGGGGAGCTGTTTTTT.